Sequencing of this T cell receptor (beta chain) was carried out in a study of cytomegalovirus exposure and HLA in healthy donors. On the study more broadly: Genotyping showed 81% of roughly 400 donors falling in the Caucasian-associated ancestry cluster. Regarding the study as a whole: Evidence from a later analysis indicated that most CMV-associated TCR beta chains looked HLA-restricted.

It was with 60 Vbeta and 13 Jbeta primers that the PCR ran. The method was immunoSEQ multiplex PCR; TCRdb's version includes in-frame clones alone and lacks a portion of them. The sample has roughly 160,000 clones, about 65% seen once. Details on this clone: Its antigen remains unidentified.

The receptor comes from a girl aged 5-17 years in good health and CMV-seronegative. The sample comprised PBMCs.

CDR3 sequence: CASSLDALKGGGGYGYTF. DNA for the CDR3: TGTGCCAGCAGCTTAGATGCCCTCAAGGGTGGGGGCGGCTATGGCTACACCTTC. This chain uses TRBV13 with TRBJ1-2; D is possibly TRBD1 (6 bases). This CDR3 is 18 amino acids long. Germline V lookup: CDR1 PRHDT, CDR2 FYEKMQ (reference sequence). The V and J ends lost 1 base and 4 bases respectively, with 22 bases between them.